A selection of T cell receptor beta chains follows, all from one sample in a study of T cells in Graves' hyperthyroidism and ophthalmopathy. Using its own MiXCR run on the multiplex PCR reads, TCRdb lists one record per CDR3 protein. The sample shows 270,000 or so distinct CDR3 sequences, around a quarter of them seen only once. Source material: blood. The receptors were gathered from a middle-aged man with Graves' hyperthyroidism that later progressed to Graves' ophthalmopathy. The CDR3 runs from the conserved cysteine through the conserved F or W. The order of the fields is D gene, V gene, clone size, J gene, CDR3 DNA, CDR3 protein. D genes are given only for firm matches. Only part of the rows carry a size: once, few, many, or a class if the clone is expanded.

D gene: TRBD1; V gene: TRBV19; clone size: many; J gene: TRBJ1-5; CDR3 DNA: TGTGCCAGTAGTCCCGGACAGGGGAGACGCAATCAGCCCCAGCATTTT; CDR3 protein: CASSPGQGRRNQPQHF
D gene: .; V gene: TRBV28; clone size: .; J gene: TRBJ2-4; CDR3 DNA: TGTGCCAGCAGTTTATGGGACGGGGTCTCCAGAAACATTCAGTACTTC; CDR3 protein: CASSLWDGVSRNIQYF
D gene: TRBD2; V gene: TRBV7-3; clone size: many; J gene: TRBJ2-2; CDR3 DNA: TGTGCCAGCAGCCGGCGACTAGCGGGAGCCAGGGAGCTGTTTTTT; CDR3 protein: CASSRRLAGARELFF
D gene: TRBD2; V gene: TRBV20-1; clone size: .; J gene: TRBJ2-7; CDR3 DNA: TGCAGCTCCGGGACTAGCTACGAGCAGTACTTC; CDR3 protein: CSSGTSYEQYF
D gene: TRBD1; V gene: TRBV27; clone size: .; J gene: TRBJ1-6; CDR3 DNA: TGTGCCAGCAGTTTATCGGGACAGGGGAATTCACCCCTCCACTTT; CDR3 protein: CASSLSGQGNSPLHF
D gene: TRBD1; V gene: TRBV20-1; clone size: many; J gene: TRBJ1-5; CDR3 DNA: TGCAGTGCTCTACAGGGGACCAATCAGCCCCAGCATTTT; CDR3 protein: CSALQGTNQPQHF
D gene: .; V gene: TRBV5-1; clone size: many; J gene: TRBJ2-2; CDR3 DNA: TGCGCCAGCAGCTACTTTCACTGGGAAAACATCCACACCGGGGAGCTGTTTTTT; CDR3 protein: CASSYFHWENIHTGELFF
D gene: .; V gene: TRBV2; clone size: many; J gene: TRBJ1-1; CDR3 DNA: TGTGCCAGCACCGCCGGGATGTTCAACACTGAAGCTTTCTTT; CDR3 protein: CASTAGMFNTEAFF
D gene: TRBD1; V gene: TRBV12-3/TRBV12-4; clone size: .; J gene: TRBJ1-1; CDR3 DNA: TGTGCCAGCAGTTTAGCGATTACAGGGACAGCATTGGAAGCTTTCTTT; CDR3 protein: CASSLAITGTALEAFF
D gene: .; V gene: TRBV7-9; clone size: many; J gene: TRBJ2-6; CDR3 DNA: TGTGCCAGCAGCTCTTCTGGGGCCAACGTCCTGACTTTC; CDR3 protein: CASSSSGANVLTF
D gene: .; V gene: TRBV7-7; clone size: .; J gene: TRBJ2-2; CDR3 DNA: TGTGCTAGCAGCCGCGCGCAGGCCGGGGAGCTGTTTTTT; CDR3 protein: CASSRAQAGELFF
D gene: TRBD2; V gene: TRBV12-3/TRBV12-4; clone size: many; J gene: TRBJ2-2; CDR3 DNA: TGTGCCAGCAGTTTTGAAATGAGCCTAGCGGAGAACACCGGGGAGCTGTTTTTT; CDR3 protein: CASSFEMSLAENTGELFF
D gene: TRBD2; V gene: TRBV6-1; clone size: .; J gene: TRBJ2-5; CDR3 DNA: TGTGCCAGCAGTGGGACTAGCGGGGTTGAGACCCAGTACTTC; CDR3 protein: CASSGTSGVETQYF
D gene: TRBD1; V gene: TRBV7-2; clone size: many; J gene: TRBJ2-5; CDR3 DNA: TGTGCCAGCAGCTTACCCAGGGGGAACTATGAGACCCAGTACTTC; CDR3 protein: CASSLPRGNYETQYF
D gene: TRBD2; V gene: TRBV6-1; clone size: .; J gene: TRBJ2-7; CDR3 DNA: TGTGCCAGCAGTGAAGATGAGCGGGAGTGGTACGAGCAGTACTTC; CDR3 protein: CASSEDEREWYEQYF
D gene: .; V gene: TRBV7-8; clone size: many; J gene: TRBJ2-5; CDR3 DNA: TGTGCCAGCAGCCACACGAGACTAGGTCGGGAGACCCAGTACTTC; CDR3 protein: CASSHTRLGRETQYF
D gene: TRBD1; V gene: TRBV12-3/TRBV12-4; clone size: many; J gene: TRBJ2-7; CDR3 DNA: TGTGCCAGCAGGTCAGACAGGGCCCACTACGAGCAGTACTTC; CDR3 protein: CASRSDRAHYEQYF
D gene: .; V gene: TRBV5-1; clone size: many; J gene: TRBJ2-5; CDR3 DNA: .; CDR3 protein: CASSPGTSFLETQYF
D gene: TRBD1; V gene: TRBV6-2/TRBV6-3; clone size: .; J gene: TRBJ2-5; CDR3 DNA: TGTGTCAGCAGCCGGGACAGTGAAGAGACCCAGTACTTC; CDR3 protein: CVSSRDSEETQYF
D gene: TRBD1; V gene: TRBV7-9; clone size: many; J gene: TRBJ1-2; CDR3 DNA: TGTGCCAGCAGCCTGGGGGACAGCCCGTACTATGGCTACACCTTC; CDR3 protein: CASSLGDSPYYGYTF
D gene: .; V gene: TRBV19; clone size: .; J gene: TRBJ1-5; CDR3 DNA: TGTGCCAGTAGTATAGGTAATTCGGGAAATCAGCCCCAGCATTTT; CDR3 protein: CASSIGNSGNQPQHF
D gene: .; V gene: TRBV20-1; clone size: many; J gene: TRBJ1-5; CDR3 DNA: TGCAGTGCTAGTGTGGACACAGGGCAGCCCCAGCATTTT; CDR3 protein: CSASVDTGQPQHF
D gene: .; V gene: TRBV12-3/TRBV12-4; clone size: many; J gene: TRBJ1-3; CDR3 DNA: TGTGCCAGCAGCGCATCTGGAAACACCATATATTTT; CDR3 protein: CASSASGNTIYF
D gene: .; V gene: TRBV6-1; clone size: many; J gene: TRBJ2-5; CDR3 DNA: TGTGCCAGCAGTGAGAGACGATTATGGGAGACCCAGTACTTC; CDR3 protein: CASSERRLWETQYF
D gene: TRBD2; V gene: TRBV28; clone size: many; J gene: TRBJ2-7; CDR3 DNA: TGTGCCAGCAGGCGGACTAGCGGTTCCTACGAGCAGTACTTC; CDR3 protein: CASRRTSGSYEQYF
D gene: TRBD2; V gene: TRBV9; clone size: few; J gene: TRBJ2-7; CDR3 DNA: TGTGCCAGCAGCGCGAACATGGTGTTAGCGGGATCCTACGAGCAGTACTTC; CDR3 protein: CASSANMVLAGSYEQYF
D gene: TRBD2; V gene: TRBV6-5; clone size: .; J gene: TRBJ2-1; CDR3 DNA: TGTGCCAGCAGTTCCCACGGGACTAGCGGTTTCAATGAGCAGTTCTTC; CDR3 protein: CASSSHGTSGFNEQFF
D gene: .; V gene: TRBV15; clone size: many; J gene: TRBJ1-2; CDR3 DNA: TGTGCCACCAGCAGGACAGGCGGCTATGGCTACACCTTC; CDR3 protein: CATSRTGGYGYTF
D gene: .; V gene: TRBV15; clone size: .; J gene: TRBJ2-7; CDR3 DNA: TGTGCCACCAGCAGGGTCGGATCCTACGAGCAGTACTTC; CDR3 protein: CATSRVGSYEQYF
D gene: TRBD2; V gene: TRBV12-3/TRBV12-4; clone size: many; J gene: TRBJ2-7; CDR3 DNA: TGTGCCAGCAGTTTCGGACTAGGGACCTACGAGCAGTACTTC; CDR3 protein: CASSFGLGTYEQYF
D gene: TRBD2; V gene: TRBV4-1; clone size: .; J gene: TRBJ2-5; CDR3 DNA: TGCGCCAGCAGCCAAGATGGGACTAGCGGACCCTGGGGGGAGACCCAGTACTTC; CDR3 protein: CASSQDGTSGPWGETQYF